The 27 T cell receptor beta chains in this list originate from one sample, sequenced in a study of blood T cell repertoires in COVID-19. Produced via immunoSEQ multiplex PCR; TCRdb's table is partial and in-frame only. The sample lists roughly 68,000 clones, 80% to 90% occurring once. Sequencing was done on a sample of peripheral blood. The source of these receptors is a woman aged 60-75 years with COVID-19, enrolled during active disease.

This chain uses TRBV6-6 with TRBJ1-5; D is possibly TRBD1 (5 bases). From germline, CDR1 is MNHNY and CDR2 SVGAGI (reference sequence). Trimming removed 6 bases from V and 4 bases from J, with 16 bases in between. The CDR3 is made up of 15 amino acids. As DNA, the CDR3 is TGTGCCAGCAGACCCGACAGCGAGAATAATCAGCCCCAGCATTTT. Its translation is CASRPDSENNQPQHF.

The chain couples TRBV18 to TRBJ1-1, with 7 bases fitting TRBD1. This CDR3 has 13 residues. V trimming: 6 bases; J trimming: 0 bases; junction bases outside the gene matches: 1. The germline gives CDR1 KGHSH, CDR2 LQKENI. CDR3 amino acids: CASSQGVNTEAFF. CDR3 coding DNA: TGTGCCAGCTCCCAGGGGGTGAACACTGAAGCTTTCTTT.

The V call is TRBV4-3, the J call TRBJ2-7; possible D gene TRBD2, 6 bases. This CDR3 has 17 amino acids. Germline V CDR1 and CDR2: LGHNA, YSLEER. V was trimmed by 1 base and J by 0 bases, leaving 16 bases between them. The CDR3 sequence is CASSQVSSGERSYEQYF. CDR3 in DNA: TGCGCCAGCAGCCAAGTAAGTAGCGGAGAACGCTCCTACGAGCAGTACTTC.

As to this clone: This sample also contains other DNA sequences that code for the same CDR3. The V and J genes are TRBV3-1 (or the pseudogene TRBV3-2) and TRBJ2-6; D is undetermined. V lost 0 bases and J 1 base, leaving 4 bases between the germline ends. This CDR3 region has 15 residues. The germline V gene encodes CDR1 LGHDT and CDR2 YNNKEL (reference sequence). The CDR3 loop is CASSQDSSGANVLTF. In DNA form, the CDR3 reads TGTGCCAGCAGCCAAGATTCGTCTGGGGCCAACGTCCTGACTTTC.

The gene calls are TRBV5-4 and TRBJ2-3, with D maybe TRBD2 (6 bases). The V and J ends lost 2 bases and 3 bases respectively, with 16 bases between them. The CDR3 runs to 16 residues. The germline V gene has CDR1 SGHNT and CDR2 YYREEE (reference sequence). The CDR3 spells CASSLGQGSGTDTQYF. The CDR3 bases are TGTGCCAGCAGCTTAGGGCAGGGTAGCGGTACAGATACGCAGTATTTT.

This chain uses TRBV4-1 with TRBJ2-5; 7 bases fit TRBD2. The germline V gene has CDR1 MGHRA and CDR2 YSYEKL. The CDR3 runs to 17 residues. V trimming: 1 base; J trimming: 2 bases; junction bases outside the gene matches: 10. The CDR3 region has the DNA TGCGCCAGCAGCCAAGTTCTCTCGGGAGGTATTCAAGAGACCCAGTACTTC. It is translated as CASSQVLSGGIQETQYF.

The CDR3 loop reads CASSISTGYGYTF. CDR3 DNA: TGTGCCAGCAGCATATCGACAGGCTATGGCTACACCTTC. This chain connects TRBV5-6 to TRBJ1-2, with D tentatively TRBD1 (6 bases). This CDR3 has 13 amino acids. Trimming took 4 bases from V and 4 from J, leaving 11 bases between them. Germline V gene sequence: CDR1 SGHDT, CDR2 YYEEEE.

The V call is TRBV5-4, the J call TRBJ2-3; possibly TRBD2 for D (5 bases). CDR1 is SGHNT and CDR2 is YYREEE in the germline V gene (reference sequence). V was shortened by 1 base and J by 0 bases, with 9 bases between the two germline ends. The CDR3 totals 15 residues. CDR3 in amino acids: CASSLRLASTDTQYF. The CDR3 nucleotides read TGTGCCAGCAGCTTGCGCCTAGCTAGCACAGATACGCAGTATTTT.

This chain joins TRBV19 and TRBJ2-7, with 9 bases identical to TRBD1. V was pared by 5 bases and J by 2 bases, with 4 bases of the junction left unmatched. Germline V gene sequence: CDR1 LNHDA, CDR2 SQIVND (reference sequence). The CDR3 is 14 amino acids. The CDR3 protein is CASSLTGGAYEQYF. In DNA, the CDR3 is TGTGCCAGTAGTCTTACAGGGGGCGCCTACGAGCAGTACTTC.

CDR3 DNA sequence: TGTGCCTGGAGTTGGGAGGGATCAGGGACTGAAGCTTTCTTT. Translated: CAWSWEGSGTEAFF. The chain uses TRBV30 and TRBJ1-1, with D possibly matching TRBD1 (5 bases). The germline CDR1 and CDR2 sequences are GTSNPN and SVGIG (reference sequence). The V and J ends lost 2 bases and 5 bases respectively, with 15 bases between them. The CDR3 contains 14 residues.

The V and J genes are TRBV11-2 and TRBJ1-1; 7 nucleotides agree with TRBD1. The junction had 6 bases not matched to a gene; V was cut back by 5 bases and J by 0 bases. CDR3 length equals 15 residues. CDR1 is SGHAT, CDR2 FQNNGV, per germline. CDR3 coding DNA: TGTGCCAGCAGCCTAATGACAGGGATGAACACTGAAGCTTTCTTT. It specifies CASSLMTGMNTEAFF.

The chain employs TRBV7-2 and TRBJ2-1; D is perhaps TRBD2 (6 bases). CDR1 and CDR2 (germline): SGHTA, FQGNSA. The CDR3 length is 14 residues. V was shortened by 6 bases and J by 6 bases, with 15 bases between the two germline ends. The CDR3 DNA sequence: TGTGCCAGCAGAGGAAGCGGGCAGATCAATGAGCAGTTCTTC. Encoded protein: CASRGSGQINEQFF. Full variable domain (rest looked up from reference TRBV7-2 and TRBJ2-1): GAGVSQSPSNKVTEKGKDVELRCDPISGHTALYWYRQSLGQGLEFLIYFQGNSAPDKSGLPSDRFSAERTGGSVSTLTIQRTQQEDSAVYLCASRGSGQINEQFFGPGTRLTVL.

The chain couples TRBV18 to TRBJ2-5; TRBD1 matches at 8 bases. After removal of 8 bases from V and 1 base from J, the junction contained 3 bases not matched to a gene. This CDR3 is built from 13 residues. The V gene's germline CDR1 is KGHSH and CDR2 LQKENI. CDR3 sequence (DNA): TGTGCCAGCAGACAGGGGCTCCAAGAGACCCAGTACTTC. It codes for CASRQGLQETQYF.

The chain carries TRBV4-3 and TRBJ2-7; 7 bases match TRBD1. The CDR3 extends over 15 amino acids. Germline assignment: CDR1 LGHNA and CDR2 YSLEER. V lost 4 bases, J lost 1 base, and 7 bases stayed unmatched. The CDR3 nucleotides read TGCGCCAGCAGCCCTTGGGACAGTAAATCCTACGAGCAGTACTTC. Amino acid sequence: CASSPWDSKSYEQYF.

The chain joins TRBV15 to TRBJ1-2, with 8 positions matching TRBD1. CDR1 LNHNV and CDR2 YYDKDF come from the germline V gene (reference sequence). CDR3 size: 19 residues. The V gene end was trimmed by 0 bases and the J gene end by 4 bases; junction bases not matched to a gene: 16. The CDR3 DNA is TGTGCCACCAGCAGAGAAGGGGCCCGGACAGGGCCCCTAGTCTATGGCTACACCTTC. Residues: CATSREGARTGPLVYGYTF.

The chain is built from TRBV7-9 and TRBJ2-1; 10 bases are shared with TRBD1. The CDR3 consists of 13 residues. J lost 5 bases, V lost 10 bases, and 5 bases had no gene match. CDR1 SEHNR and CDR2 FQNEAQ come from the germline V gene (reference sequence). The CDR3 nucleotides are TGTGCCACCAGGACAGGGGGGGACAATGAGCAGTTCTTC. This codes for CATRTGGDNEQFF.

This clone came up a few times. In nucleotides, the CDR3 is TGTGCCAGCACCTTGGGACAGGGCGTGGACACCATATATTTT. Translating it yields CASTLGQGVDTIYF. The chain recombines TRBV25-1 with TRBJ1-3; 9 bases fit TRBD1. J was trimmed by 8 bases and V by 7 bases; bases with no gene match: 9. This CDR3 has 14 amino acids. Germline V lookup: CDR1 MGHDK, CDR2 SYGVNS. Using reference TRBV25-1 and TRBJ1-3 for the parts outside the CDR3, the full variable domain is EADIYQTPRYLVIGTGKKITLECSQTMGHDKMYWYQQDPGMELHLIHYSYGVNSTEKGDLSSESTVSRIRTEHFPLTLESARPSHTSQYLCASTLGQGVDTIYFGEGSWLTVV.

The chain combines TRBV6-1 with TRBJ2-7; the match to TRBD1 covers 10 bases. The ends lost 3 bases at V and 3 bases at J; junction bases unmatched: 2. The CDR3 length is 14 residues. The germline V gene has CDR1 MNHNS and CDR2 SASEGT. The chain's CDR3 is CASSDWDRGYEQYF. In DNA form, the CDR3 reads TGTGCCAGCAGTGATTGGGACAGGGGCTACGAGCAGTACTTC.

The chain carries TRBV4-1 and TRBJ2-1; D not certain. The germline gives CDR1 MGHRA, CDR2 YSYEKL. Deletions cut 4 bases from V and 4 bases from J, with 14 bases between. The CDR3 is made up of 15 amino acids. The DNA of the CDR3 is TGCGCCAGCAGCCCAAGGAGCAGCCAATACAATGAGCAGTTCTTC. It yields the protein CASSPRSSQYNEQFF.

The chain couples TRBV6-4 to TRBJ2-1, with TRBD2 matching 8 bases. The germline CDR1 and CDR2 sequences are MRHNA and SNTAGT. Trimming removed 4 bases from V and 7 bases from J; junction bases left unmatched: 0. The CDR3 runs 12 residues. The CDR3 loop is CASSAGGNEQFF. For the CDR3, the DNA is TGTGCCAGCAGTGCGGGGGGGAATGAGCAGTTCTTC.

This chain joins TRBV27 and TRBJ2-1, with a possible D match to TRBD2 (5 bases). CDR1 is MNHEY and CDR2 is SMNVEV in the germline V gene (reference sequence). V lost 6 bases and J 9 bases, leaving 27 bases between the germline ends. This CDR3 comprises 17 residues. CDR3 in amino acids: CASRRSALEGFLREQFF. In DNA form, the CDR3 reads TGTGCCAGCAGAAGGTCAGCCCTAGAGGGCTTTCTACGTGAGCAGTTCTTC.

V gene TRBV5-6 combines with J gene TRBJ1-5, with 7 bases fitting TRBD1. This CDR3 region has 17 residues. Germline V gene sequence: CDR1 SGHDT, CDR2 YYEEEE. Trimming took 4 bases from V and 2 from J; bases not matched to a gene: 12. The CDR3 region has the DNA TGTGCCAGCAGCGCTACGACAGGGCGGTCGGGCAATCAGCCCCAGCATTTT. Its translation: CASSATTGRSGNQPQHF.

V usage is TRBV30 and J usage is TRBJ2-5; 8 bases line up with TRBD2. Trimming cost V 4 bases and J 5 bases; bases outside gene matches: 9. Germline CDR1 is GTSNPN and CDR2 is SVGIG (reference sequence). The length of the CDR3 is 14 residues. CDR3 coding DNA: TGTGCCTGGACCCCCCCCGGGGGGGCTGAGACCCAGTACTTC. As protein: CAWTPPGGAETQYF.

CDR3 coding DNA: TGTGCCAGCAGTACGCTGACCGGGGAAGAGACCCAGTACTTC. Its protein is CASSTLTGEETQYF. The chain combines TRBV6-2 or TRBV6-3 with TRBJ2-5; possibly TRBD2 for D (5 bases). This CDR3 spans 14 amino acids. Germline assignment: CDR1 MNHEY and CDR2 SVGEGT. V lost 5 bases to trimming and J lost 3 bases, with 13 bases between them.

The gene calls are TRBV9 and TRBJ2-1; 10 bases fit TRBD2. J lost 7 bases, V lost 2 bases, and 15 bases had no gene match. The CDR3 is made up of 18 amino acids. Germline assignment: CDR1 SGDLS and CDR2 YYNGEE. The DNA for the CDR3 is TGTGCCAGCAGCGTTGGACAGGGTTATAGCGGGGGGTTGAATGAGCAGTTCTTC. It yields the protein CASSVGQGYSGGLNEQFF.

The chain uses TRBV6-4 and TRBJ2-2; TRBD1 matches 8 bases. The germline V gene has CDR1 MRHNA and CDR2 SNTAGT. V shed 1 base, J shed 5 bases, and the junction held 6 bases outside the gene matches. This CDR3 has 16 amino acids. The CDR3, as DNA: TGTGCCAGCAGTGACTATCCAGGACAGGGTACCGGGGAGCTGTTTTTT. Amino acids: CASSDYPGQGTGELFF.

This chain connects TRBV27 to TRBJ2-1, with a weak D call TRBD1 (6 bases). This CDR3 comprises 17 residues. The V end was cut by 3 bases, the J end by 3 bases, with 18 bases between. Germline CDR1 reads MNHEY; CDR2 reads SMNVEV (reference sequence). In nucleotides, the CDR3 is TGTGCCAGCAGTTTTGATAAGGGACAAAGGTTCTACAATGAGCAGTTCTTC. Translated, it gives CASSFDKGQRFYNEQFF.